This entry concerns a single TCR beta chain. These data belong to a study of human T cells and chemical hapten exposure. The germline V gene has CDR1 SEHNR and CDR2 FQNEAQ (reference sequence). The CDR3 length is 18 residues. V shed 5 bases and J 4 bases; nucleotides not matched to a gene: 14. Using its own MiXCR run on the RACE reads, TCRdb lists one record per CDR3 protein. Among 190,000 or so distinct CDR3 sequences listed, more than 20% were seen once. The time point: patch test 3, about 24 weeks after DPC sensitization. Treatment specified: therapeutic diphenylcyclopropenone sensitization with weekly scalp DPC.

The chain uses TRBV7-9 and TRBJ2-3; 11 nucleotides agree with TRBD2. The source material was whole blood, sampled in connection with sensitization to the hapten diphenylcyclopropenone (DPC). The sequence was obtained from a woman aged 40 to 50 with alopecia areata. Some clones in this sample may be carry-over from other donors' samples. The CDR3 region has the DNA TGTGCCAGCAGCCACTATTCGACTAGCGGGACTTCCTCAGATACGCAGTATTTT. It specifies CASSHYSTSGTSSDTQYF.